Each of the 15 T cell receptor beta chains below was sequenced from the same sample in a study of blood T cells in healthy people across ages. A sample-barcoded 5' primer and a J-beta primer mix were used in a second PCR of about 6 to 12 cycles. TCRdb re-analysed the 5' RACE reads in MiXCR, keeping a single row per CDR3 protein. Among about 1.5 million distinct CDR3 sequences listed, approximately 39% were seen once. Sequencing input: blood. The receptor set was obtained from a woman under 30 in good health.

This clonotype has just a few counts. The junction departs from the called germline gene at one end, perhaps through a read error. The rearrangement links TRBV20-1 to TRBJ1-4; 9 nucleotides align to TRBD1. The CDR3 extends over 15 amino acids. Germline CDR1 reads DFQATT; CDR2 reads SNEGSKA (reference sequence). The CDR3 DNA reads as TGCAGTGCAAGAGACGGGGACAGGGATCCCCAAAAACTGTTTTTT. Its protein product is CSARDGDRDPQKLFF.

The chain carries TRBV6-2 or TRBV6-3 and TRBJ2-4; TRBD1 or TRBD2 may be the D gene (5 bases each). Germline CDR1 is MNHEY and CDR2 is SVGEGT. The CDR3 length is 15 residues. The V end was cut by 1 base, the J end by 8 bases, with 15 bases between. DNA of the CDR3: TGTGCCAGCAGTTACTGGGGAGCGTCCAGGGACATTCAGTACTTC. Amino acid sequence: CASSYWGASRDIQYF.

This clonotype was seen only a few times. The V and J genes are TRBV7-2 and TRBJ1-4; perhaps TRBD1 as D (6 bases). CDR1 SGHTA and CDR2 FQGNSA come from the germline V gene. The V and J ends lost 3 bases and 5 bases respectively, with 16 bases between them. The CDR3 covers 16 residues. Here the CDR3 reads CASSFELTGSNEKLFF. The CDR3 region has the DNA TGTGCCAGCAGCTTCGAGCTGACAGGATCCAATGAAAAACTGTTTTTT.

This clonotype has a handful of counts. CDR3 residues: CASRGTGDIQYF. CDR3 in DNA: TGCGCCAGCAGAGGGACAGGCGACATTCAGTACTTC. The genes are TRBV5-1 and TRBJ2-4, with TRBD1 identical over 8 bases. This CDR3 is built from 12 residues. Germline CDR1 and CDR2: SGHRS and YFSETQ. The ends lost 5 bases at V and 8 bases at J; junction bases unmatched: 3.

The table lists this clonotype with a few counts. CDR3 DNA sequence: TGTGCCAGCAGCTTAAGCTCAGGGCTAGTCTCCTACGAGCAGTACTTC. This codes for CASSLSSGLVSYEQYF. The rearrangement uses TRBV13 and TRBJ2-7; D possibly corresponds to TRBD1 (5 bases). Germline V gene data show CDR1 as PRHDT and CDR2 as FYEKMQ (reference sequence). The CDR3 runs 16 residues. Trimming left V 2 bases short and J 0 bases short, with 14 bases between. Supplemented by reference TRBV13 and TRBJ2-7, the full variable domain reads AAGVIQSPRHLIKEKRETATLKCYPIPRHDTVYWYQQGPGQDPQFLISFYEKMQSDKGSIPDRFSAQQFSDYHSELNMSSLELGDSALYFCASSLSSGLVSYEQYFGPGTRLTVT.

The chain couples TRBV11-2 to TRBJ2-1, with 8 bases matching TRBD2. CDR3 length equals 17 residues. The V segment lost 4 bases and the J segment 8 bases; nucleotides outside the gene matches: 16. CDR1 and CDR2 from the germline V gene are SGHAT and FQNNGV. The CDR3 sequence: CASSSIKRGTVWDEQFF. CDR3 sequence (DNA): TGTGCCAGCAGCTCGATAAAGCGGGGGACGGTGTGGGATGAGCAGTTCTTC.

The rearrangement joins TRBV6-2 or TRBV6-3 to TRBJ2-7; 7 bases agree with TRBD2. The CDR3 is made up of 13 amino acids. The germline CDR1 and CDR2 sequences are MNHEY and SVGEGT. V shed 7 bases and J 4 bases; nucleotides not matched to a gene: 7. CDR3: CASKTSRTYEQYF. The CDR3 DNA reads TGTGCCAGCAAGACTAGCAGGACGTACGAGCAGTACTTC.

This clonotype showed up just a few times. J is TRBJ1-4 and V is TRBV7-2; D may be TRBD1 (5 bases). The CDR3 contains 14 residues. The germline gives CDR1 SGHTA, CDR2 FQGNSA. V was pared by 5 bases and J by 6 bases, with 13 bases between. The CDR3: CASSTDGTYEKLFF. Written as DNA, the CDR3 is TGTGCCAGCAGCACAGACGGGACTTATGAAAAACTGTTTTTT.

About this clonotype itself: Compared with germline, one end of the junction differs, possibly owing to a read error. The gene calls are TRBV6-1 and TRBJ1-1; a weak D match, TRBD1 (5 bases). This CDR3 spans 14 amino acids. Germline V gene sequence: CDR1 MNHNS, CDR2 SASEGT. Here the CDR3 reads CANSGSAGVTEAFF. The DNA for the CDR3 is TGTGCCAACAGTGGATCGGCGGGGGTCACTGAAGCTTTCTTT.

This clonotype was detected only a few times. V is TRBV7-3 and J is TRBJ2-1, with 9 bases lining up with TRBD2. J lost 8 bases, V lost 5 bases, and 10 bases had no gene match. This CDR3 contains 15 residues. CDR1 is SGHTA and CDR2 is FQGTGA in the germline V gene. The CDR3 DNA reads TGTGCCAGCAGCCCGGGGACTAGCCTTAGTGATGAGCAGTTCTTC. Residues: CASSPGTSLSDEQFF.

This clonotype was counted ten times or more. The V call is TRBV4-1, the J call TRBJ2-7; the D is unclear. Germline V gene lookup returns CDR1 MGHRA and CDR2 YSYEKL. With 4 bases removed from V and 0 bases from J, the gap between germline ends came to 10 bases. CDR3 size: 14 residues. The CDR3 loop reads CASSLRASSYEQYF. DNA of the CDR3: TGCGCCAGCAGCCTAAGGGCCAGCTCCTACGAGCAGTACTTC.

There are a few counts of this clonotype. The chain employs TRBV6-5 and TRBJ1-4; D not resolved. Germline-derived CDR1 and CDR2 are MNHEY and SVGAGI. The CDR3 length is 14 residues. The V and J ends lost 2 bases and 3 bases respectively, with 7 bases between them. The CDR3 DNA is TGTGCCAGCAGTTACATTTCGCCTAATGAAAAACTGTTTTTT. It is translated as CASSYISPNEKLFF.

This clonotype was detected only a few times. The V and J genes are TRBV4-1 and TRBJ1-1; 9 nucleotides align to TRBD1. This CDR3 is built from 16 residues. Germline CDR1 reads MGHRA; CDR2 reads YSYEKL. V shed 1 base, J shed 0 bases, and the junction held 3 bases outside the gene matches. The CDR3 DNA is TGCGCCAGCAGCCAAGGGACAGGGGCGCTGAACACTGAAGCTTTCTTT. Protein: CASSQGTGALNTEAFF.

In DNA, the CDR3 is TGCAGTGCTAGACTTTCCCCGGGCCCACGGCTCGGGATCCACGAGCAGTACTTC. It codes for CSARLSPGPRLGIHEQYF. V gene TRBV20-1 combines with J gene TRBJ2-4; the D gene is possibly TRBD2 (5 bases). The J call may be mistaken, given a closer DNA end match to TRBJ2-7. The CDR3 is 18 residues long. The V gene's germline CDR1 is DFQATT and CDR2 SNEGSKA (reference sequence).

This clonotype turned up a few times. The chain combines TRBV7-8 with TRBJ1-4, with a weak D call TRBD1 (5 bases). The CDR3 is 12 amino acids. Trimming pared 5 bases from V and 14 bases from J, leaving 15 bases between. Germline V gene lookup returns CDR1 SGHVS and CDR2 FQNEAQ. This chain's CDR3 is CASSNRDRLLFF. The CDR3 DNA reads as TGTGCCAGCAGCAACCGGGACCGCCTTCTGTTTTTT.